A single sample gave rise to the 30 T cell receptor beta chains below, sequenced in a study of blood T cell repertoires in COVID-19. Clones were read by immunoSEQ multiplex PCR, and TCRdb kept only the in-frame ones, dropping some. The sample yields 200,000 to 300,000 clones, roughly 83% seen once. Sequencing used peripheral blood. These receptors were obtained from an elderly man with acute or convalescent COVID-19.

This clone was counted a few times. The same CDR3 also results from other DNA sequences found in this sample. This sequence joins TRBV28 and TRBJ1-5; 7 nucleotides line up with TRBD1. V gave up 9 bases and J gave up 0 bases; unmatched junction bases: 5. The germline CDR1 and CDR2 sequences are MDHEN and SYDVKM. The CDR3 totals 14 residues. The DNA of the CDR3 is TGTGCCAGTTCCCAGGGGGGTAGCAATCAGCCCCAGCATTTT. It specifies CASSQGGSNQPQHF.

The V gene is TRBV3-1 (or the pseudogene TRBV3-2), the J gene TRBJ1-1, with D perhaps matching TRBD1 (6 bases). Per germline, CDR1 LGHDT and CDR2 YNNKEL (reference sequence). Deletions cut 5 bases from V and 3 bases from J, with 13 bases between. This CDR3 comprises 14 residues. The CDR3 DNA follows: TGTGCCAGCAGCGAAATACAGGGTGACACTGAAGCTTTCTTT. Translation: CASSEIQGDTEAFF.

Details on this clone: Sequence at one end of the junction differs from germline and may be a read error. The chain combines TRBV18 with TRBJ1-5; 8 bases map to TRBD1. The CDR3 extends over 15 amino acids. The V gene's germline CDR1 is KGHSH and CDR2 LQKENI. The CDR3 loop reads CASSPLQGVNLPQHF. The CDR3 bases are TGTGCCAGCTCACCGTTACAGGGGGTCAATCTGCCCCAGCATTTT. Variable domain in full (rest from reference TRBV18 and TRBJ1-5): NAGVMQNPRHLVRRRGQEARLRCSPMKGHSHVYWYRQLPEEGLKFMVYLQKENIIDESGMPKERFSAEFPKEGPSILRIQQVVRGDSAAYFCASSPLQGVNLPQHFGDGTRLSIL.

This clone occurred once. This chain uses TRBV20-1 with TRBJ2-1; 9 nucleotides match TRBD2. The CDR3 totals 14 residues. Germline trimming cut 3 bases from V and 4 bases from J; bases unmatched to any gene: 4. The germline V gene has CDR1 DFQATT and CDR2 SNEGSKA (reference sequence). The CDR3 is CSASWLAGYNEQFF. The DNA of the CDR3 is TGCAGTGCTAGTTGGCTAGCGGGGTACAATGAGCAGTTCTTC.

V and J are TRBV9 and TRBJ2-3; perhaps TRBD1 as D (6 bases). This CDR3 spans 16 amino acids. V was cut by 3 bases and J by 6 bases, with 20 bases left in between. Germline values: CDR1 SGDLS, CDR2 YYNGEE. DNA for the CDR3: TGTGCCAGCAGCGCAGAGAGGGGAGACAGGAGGGATACGCAGTATTTT. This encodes CASSAERGDRRDTQYF. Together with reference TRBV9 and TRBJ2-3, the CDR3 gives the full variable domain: DSGVTQTPKHLITATGQRVTLRCSPRSGDLSVYWYQQSLDQGLQFLIQYYNGEERAKGNILERFSAQQFPDLHSELNLSSLELGDSALYFCASSAERGDRRDTQYFGPGTRLTVL.

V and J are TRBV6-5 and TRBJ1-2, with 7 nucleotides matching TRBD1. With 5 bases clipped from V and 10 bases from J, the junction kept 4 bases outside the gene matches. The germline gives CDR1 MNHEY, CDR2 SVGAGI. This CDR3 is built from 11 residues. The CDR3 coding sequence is TGTGCCAGCAGTCGGACAGGCAACTACACCTTC. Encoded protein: CASSRTGNYTF.

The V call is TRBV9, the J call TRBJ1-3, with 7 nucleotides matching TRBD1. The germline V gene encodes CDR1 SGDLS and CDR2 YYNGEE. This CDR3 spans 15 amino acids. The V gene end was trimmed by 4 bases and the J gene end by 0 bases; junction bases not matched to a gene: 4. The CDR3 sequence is CASSPGQFSGNTIYF. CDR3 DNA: TGTGCCAGCAGCCCGGGACAGTTCTCTGGAAACACCATATATTTT.

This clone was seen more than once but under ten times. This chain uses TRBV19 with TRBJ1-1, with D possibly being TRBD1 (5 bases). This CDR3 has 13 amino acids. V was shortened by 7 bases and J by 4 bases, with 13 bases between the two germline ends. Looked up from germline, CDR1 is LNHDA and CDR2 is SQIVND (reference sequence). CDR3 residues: CASTIQGVTEAFF. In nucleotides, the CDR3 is TGTGCCAGTACCATTCAAGGGGTCACTGAAGCTTTCTTT.

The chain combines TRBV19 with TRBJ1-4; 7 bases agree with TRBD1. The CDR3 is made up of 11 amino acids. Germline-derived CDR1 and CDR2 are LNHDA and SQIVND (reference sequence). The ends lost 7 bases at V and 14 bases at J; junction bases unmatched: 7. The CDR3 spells CASKGQVNLFF. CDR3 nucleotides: TGTGCCAGTAAAGGACAGGTTAACCTGTTTTTT.

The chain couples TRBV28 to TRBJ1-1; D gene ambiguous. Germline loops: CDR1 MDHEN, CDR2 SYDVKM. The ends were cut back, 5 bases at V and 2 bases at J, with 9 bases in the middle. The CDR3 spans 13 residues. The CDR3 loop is CASSPSVNTEAFF. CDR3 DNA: TGTGCCAGCAGTCCCTCTGTTAACACTGAAGCTTTCTTT.

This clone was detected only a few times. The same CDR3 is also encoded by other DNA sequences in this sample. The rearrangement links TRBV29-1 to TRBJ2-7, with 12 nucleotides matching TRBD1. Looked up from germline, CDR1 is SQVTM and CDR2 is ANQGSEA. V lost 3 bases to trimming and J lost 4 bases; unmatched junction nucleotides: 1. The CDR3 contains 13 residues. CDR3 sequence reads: CSVEGQGAYEQYF. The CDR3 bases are TGCAGCGTTGAGGGACAGGGGGCTTACGAGCAGTACTTC.

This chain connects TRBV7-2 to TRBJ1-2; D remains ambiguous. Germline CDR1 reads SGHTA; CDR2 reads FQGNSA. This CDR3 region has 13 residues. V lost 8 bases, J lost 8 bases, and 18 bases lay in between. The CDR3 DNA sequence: TGTGCCAGCGGTAGGGAGTTGCCTAGAGGCTACACCTTC. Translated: CASGRELPRGYTF.

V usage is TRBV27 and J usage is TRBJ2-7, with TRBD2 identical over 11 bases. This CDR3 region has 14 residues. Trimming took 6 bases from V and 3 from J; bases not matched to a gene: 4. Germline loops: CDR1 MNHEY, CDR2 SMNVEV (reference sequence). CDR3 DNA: TGTGCCAGCAGGACTAGCGGGACGTTCTACGAGCAGTACTTC. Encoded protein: CASRTSGTFYEQYF.

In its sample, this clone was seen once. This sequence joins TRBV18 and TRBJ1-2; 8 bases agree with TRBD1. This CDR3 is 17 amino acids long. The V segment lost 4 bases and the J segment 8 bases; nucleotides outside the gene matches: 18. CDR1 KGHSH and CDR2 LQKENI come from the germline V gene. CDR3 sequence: CASSLNRADRGRMGYTF. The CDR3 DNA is TGTGCCAGCTCACTAAACAGGGCCGACAGGGGAAGGATGGGCTACACCTTC. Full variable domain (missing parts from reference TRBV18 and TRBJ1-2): NAGVMQNPRHLVRRRGQEARLRCSPMKGHSHVYWYRQLPEEGLKFMVYLQKENIIDESGMPKERFSAEFPKEGPSILRIQQVVRGDSAAYFCASSLNRADRGRMGYTFGSGTRLTVV.

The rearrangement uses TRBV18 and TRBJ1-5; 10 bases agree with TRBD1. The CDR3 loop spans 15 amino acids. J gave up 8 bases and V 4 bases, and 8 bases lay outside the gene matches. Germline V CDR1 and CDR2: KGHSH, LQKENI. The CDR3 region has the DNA TGTGCCAGCTCACGAACGACAGGGGGCATAGAGCCCCAGCATTTT. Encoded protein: CASSRTTGGIEPQHF.

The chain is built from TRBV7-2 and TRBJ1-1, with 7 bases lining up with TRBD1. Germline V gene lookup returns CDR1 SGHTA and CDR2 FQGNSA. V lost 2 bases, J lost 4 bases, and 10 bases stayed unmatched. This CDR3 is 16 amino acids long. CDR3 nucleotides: TGTGCCAGCAGCTTAAGGGGGACAGACTCAACCACTGAAGCTTTCTTT. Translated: CASSLRGTDSTTEAFF.

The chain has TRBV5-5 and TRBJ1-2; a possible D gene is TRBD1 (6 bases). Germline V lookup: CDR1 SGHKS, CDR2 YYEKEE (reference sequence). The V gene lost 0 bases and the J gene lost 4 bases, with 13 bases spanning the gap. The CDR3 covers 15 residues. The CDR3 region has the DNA TGTGCCAGCAGCTTGGCTTCAGGGGAGCTCTATGGCTACACCTTC. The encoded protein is CASSLASGELYGYTF.

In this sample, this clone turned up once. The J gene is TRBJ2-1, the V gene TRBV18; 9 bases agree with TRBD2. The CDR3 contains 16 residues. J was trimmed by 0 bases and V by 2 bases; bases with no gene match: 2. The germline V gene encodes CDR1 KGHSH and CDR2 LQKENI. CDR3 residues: CASSPAGGSSYNEQFF. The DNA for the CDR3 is TGTGCCAGCTCACCAGCGGGAGGGAGCTCCTACAATGAGCAGTTCTTC.

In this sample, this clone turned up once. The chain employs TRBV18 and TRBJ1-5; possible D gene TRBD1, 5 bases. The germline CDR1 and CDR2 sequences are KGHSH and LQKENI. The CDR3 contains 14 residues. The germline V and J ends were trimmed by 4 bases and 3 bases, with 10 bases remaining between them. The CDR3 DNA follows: TGTGCCAGCTCACTGGAGGGGCACAATCAGCCCCAGCATTTT. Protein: CASSLEGHNQPQHF.

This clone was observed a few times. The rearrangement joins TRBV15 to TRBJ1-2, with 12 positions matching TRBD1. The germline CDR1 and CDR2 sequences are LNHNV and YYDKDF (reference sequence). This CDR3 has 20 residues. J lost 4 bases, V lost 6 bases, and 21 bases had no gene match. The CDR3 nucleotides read TGTGCCACCAGACTTGGACCGGGACAGGGGGCGGGGAGTTTTGCCTATGGCTACACCTTC. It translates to CATRLGPGQGAGSFAYGYTF.

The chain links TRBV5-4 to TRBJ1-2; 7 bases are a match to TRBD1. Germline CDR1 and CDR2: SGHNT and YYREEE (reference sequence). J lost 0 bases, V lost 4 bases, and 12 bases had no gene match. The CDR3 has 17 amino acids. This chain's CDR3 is CASSAPAPGTANYGYTF. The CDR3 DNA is TGTGCCAGCAGCGCCCCAGCTCCCGGGACAGCTAACTATGGCTACACCTTC.

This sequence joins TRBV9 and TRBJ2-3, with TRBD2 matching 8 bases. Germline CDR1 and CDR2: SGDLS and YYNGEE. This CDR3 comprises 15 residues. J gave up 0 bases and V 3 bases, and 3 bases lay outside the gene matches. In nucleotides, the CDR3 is TGTGCCAGCAGCGACCCTAGCGGGAGCACAGATACGCAGTATTTT. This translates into CASSDPSGSTDTQYF. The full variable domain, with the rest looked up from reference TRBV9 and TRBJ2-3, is DSGVTQTPKHLITATGQRVTLRCSPRSGDLSVYWYQQSLDQGLQFLIQYYNGEERAKGNILERFSAQQFPDLHSELNLSSLELGDSALYFCASSDPSGSTDTQYFGPGTRLTVL.

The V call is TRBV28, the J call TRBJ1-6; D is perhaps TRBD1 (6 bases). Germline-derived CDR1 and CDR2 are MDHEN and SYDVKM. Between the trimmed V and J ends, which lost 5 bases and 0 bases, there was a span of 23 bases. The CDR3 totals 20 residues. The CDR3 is CASSPPGGLLSSSYNSPLHF. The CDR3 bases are TGTGCCAGCAGTCCCCCGGGGGGGCTCTTGTCGAGCTCCTATAATTCACCCCTCCACTTT.

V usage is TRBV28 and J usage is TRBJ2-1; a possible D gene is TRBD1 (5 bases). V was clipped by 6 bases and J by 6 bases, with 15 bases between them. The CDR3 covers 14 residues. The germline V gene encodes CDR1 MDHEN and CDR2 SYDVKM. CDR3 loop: CASSGFRVGNEQFF. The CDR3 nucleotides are TGTGCCAGCAGCGGGTTCAGGGTCGGCAATGAGCAGTTCTTC.

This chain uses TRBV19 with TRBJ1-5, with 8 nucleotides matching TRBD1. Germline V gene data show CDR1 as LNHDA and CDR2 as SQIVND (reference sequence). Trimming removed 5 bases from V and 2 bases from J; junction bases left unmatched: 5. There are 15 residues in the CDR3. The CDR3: CASSDTGGGNQPQHF. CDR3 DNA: TGTGCCAGTAGTGATACAGGGGGAGGCAATCAGCCCCAGCATTTT.

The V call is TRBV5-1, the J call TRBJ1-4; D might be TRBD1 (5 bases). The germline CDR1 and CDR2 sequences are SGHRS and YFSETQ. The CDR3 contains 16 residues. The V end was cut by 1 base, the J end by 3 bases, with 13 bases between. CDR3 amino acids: CASSLRQGISNEKLFF. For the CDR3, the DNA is TGCGCCAGCAGCTTGAGGCAGGGCATTTCTAATGAAAAACTGTTTTTT.

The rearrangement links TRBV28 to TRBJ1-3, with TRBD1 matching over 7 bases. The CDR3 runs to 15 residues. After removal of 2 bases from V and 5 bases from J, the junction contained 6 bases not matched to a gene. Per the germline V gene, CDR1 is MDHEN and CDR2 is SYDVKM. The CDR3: CASSLRGGGRNTIYF. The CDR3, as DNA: TGTGCCAGCAGTTTAAGAGGGGGCGGCCGAAACACCATATATTTT.

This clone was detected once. The CDR3 DNA is TGTGCCAGTTACGACAGGTTGGGTGAGCAGTTCTTC. Residues: CASYDRLGEQFF. The chain employs TRBV19 and TRBJ2-1; D perhaps matches TRBD1 (6 bases). V was shortened by 8 bases and J by 9 bases, with 14 bases between the two germline ends. CDR1 is LNHDA and CDR2 is SQIVND in the germline V gene (reference sequence). This CDR3 spans 12 amino acids.

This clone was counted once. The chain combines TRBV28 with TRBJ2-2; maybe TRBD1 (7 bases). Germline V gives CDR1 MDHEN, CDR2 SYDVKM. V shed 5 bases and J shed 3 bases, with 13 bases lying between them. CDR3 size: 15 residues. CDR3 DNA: TGTGCCAGCAGTAATCAGGGGGGTCACACCGGGGAGCTGTTTTTT. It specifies CASSNQGGHTGELFF.

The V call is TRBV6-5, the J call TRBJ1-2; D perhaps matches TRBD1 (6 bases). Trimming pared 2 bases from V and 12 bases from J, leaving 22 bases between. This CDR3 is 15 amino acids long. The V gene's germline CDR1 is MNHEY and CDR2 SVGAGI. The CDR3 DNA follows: TGTGCCAGCAGTTACGAAGCAGGACAGCTCCGACTTAACACCTTC. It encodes CASSYEAGQLRLNTF.